Listed here is a single T cell receptor (beta chain). The target antigen is unknown. This entry belongs to a study of shared clonotypes between healthy human individuals. The study, taken as a whole, reports: Clonotypes that were shared across a handful of donors made up 4% to 6% of naive CD4 clonotypes.

Each of the donors was a healthy adult who was HIV-negative and had not had a recent acute infection or vaccination. TCRdb keeps only in-frame clones here, not all; method: immunoSEQ multiplex PCR. The table includes about 380,000 clones, about 97% detected once. The sample taken for sequencing was memory CD8+ T cells sorted from blood. As to subset: CD45RO+ cells pooled with CCR7-negative TemRA cells. This receptor was obtained from a man aged 30 to 39 in good health.

CDR3: CASNSALTDTQYF. CDR3 sequence (DNA): TGTGCCTCTAATAGCGCGCTCACAGATACGCAGTATTTT. V gene TRBV30 combines with J gene TRBJ2-3, with a possible D match to TRBD2 (5 bases). The V end lost 7 bases, the J end lost 2 bases, and 13 bases lay between the germline ends. This CDR3 comprises 13 residues. CDR1 is GTSNPN, CDR2 SVGIG, per germline (reference sequence).